Listed here are 27 T cell receptor beta chains from one sample, sequenced in a study of radiotherapy plus CTLA-4 blockade in lung cancer. Profiling relied on immunoSEQ multiplex PCR, and the TCRdb table lists in-frame clones only, not all of them. The data hold tens of thousands of clones, with about two thirds observed a single time. This specimen was peripheral blood, taken from a patient treated with radiotherapy plus ipilimumab. The source is a human donor with non-small cell lung cancer who had stable disease on radiotherapy plus ipilimumab.

The V and J genes are TRBV30 and TRBJ1-1, with D maybe TRBD1 (6 bases). CDR1 and CDR2 (germline): GTSNPN, SVGIG (reference sequence). The CDR3 loop spans 13 amino acids. The germline V and J ends were trimmed by 3 bases and 4 bases, with 12 bases remaining between them. The CDR3 protein is CAWRQGQFTEAFF. Here the CDR3 DNA reads TGTGCCTGGAGGCAAGGACAGTTCACTGAAGCTTTCTTT.

This clone was picked up a small number of times. The V gene is TRBV6-6, the J gene TRBJ1-5; 8 bases are a match to TRBD1. This CDR3 is 13 amino acids long. Germline V gene data show CDR1 as MNHNY and CDR2 as SVGAGI (reference sequence). V lost 10 bases, J lost 4 bases, and 6 bases stayed unmatched. CDR3 loop: CATFRTGNQPQHF. CDR3 coding DNA: TGTGCCACCTTCCGGACAGGGAATCAGCCCCAGCATTTT.

This clone came up a few times. V and J are TRBV10-3 and TRBJ2-7, with 11 bases identical to TRBD1. The CDR3 contains 14 residues. Losses at the gene ends were 6 bases for V and 2 bases for J; bases not matched to a gene: 3. The germline gives CDR1 ENHRY, CDR2 SYGVKD. The CDR3 protein is CAISGTGGTYEQYF. CDR3 coding DNA: TGTGCCATCAGCGGGACAGGGGGAACCTACGAGCAGTACTTC.

This chain uses TRBV28 with TRBJ2-1, with TRBD2 identical over 9 bases. This CDR3 has 16 amino acids. The trim removed 1 base at V and 6 bases at J, leaving 7 bases unmatched. Germline assignment: CDR1 MDHEN and CDR2 SYDVKM. The CDR3 sequence is CASSLYPSGGTNEQFF. The CDR3 nucleotides read TGTGCCAGCAGTTTATATCCCAGCGGGGGGACCAATGAGCAGTTCTTC.

The chain employs TRBV7-2 and TRBJ1-1; D not resolved. The V end lost 3 bases, the J end lost 5 bases, and 7 bases lay between the germline ends. Per the germline V gene, CDR1 is SGHTA and CDR2 is FQGNSA. The length of the CDR3 is 12 residues. The CDR3 region is CASSLTRTEAFF. The CDR3 DNA reads as TGTGCCAGCAGCTTGACAAGAACTGAAGCTTTCTTT.

This clone showed up just a few times. The chain carries TRBV15 and TRBJ1-4, with 7 nucleotides matching TRBD1. CDR3 length: 16 amino acids. CDR1 and CDR2 from the germline V gene are LNHNV and YYDKDF (reference sequence). With V trimmed by 5 bases and J by 0 bases, 6 bases remained unmatched. The CDR3 protein is CATSGGQSATNEKLFF. Here the CDR3 DNA reads TGTGCCACCAGCGGGGGACAGTCCGCAACTAATGAAAAACTGTTTTTT.

The genes are TRBV15 and TRBJ2-1, with D maybe TRBD2 (6 bases). The ends were cut back, 0 bases at V and 4 bases at J, with 22 bases in the middle. The CDR3 is 19 amino acids. Germline V gives CDR1 LNHNV, CDR2 YYDKDF (reference sequence). In DNA form, the CDR3 reads TGTGCCACCAGCAGAGATGGACGGATAACGGGACTGCCGTACAATGAGCAGTTCTTC. It encodes CATSRDGRITGLPYNEQFF.

This clone turned up a few times. The chain joins TRBV6-6 to TRBJ1-6, with TRBD1 matching 7 bases. With V trimmed by 8 bases and J by 2 bases, 6 bases remained unmatched. There are 15 residues in the CDR3. Germline assignment: CDR1 MNHNY and CDR2 SVGAGI (reference sequence). The CDR3 is CASGYRGTYNSPLHF. The CDR3 nucleotides read TGTGCCAGCGGCTACAGGGGTACCTATAATTCACCCCTCCACTTT.

The gene calls are TRBV7-9 and TRBJ1-1; no clear D. The V end lost 5 bases, the J end lost 7 bases, and 11 bases lay between the germline ends. CDR1 SEHNR and CDR2 FQNEAQ come from the germline V gene (reference sequence). This CDR3 is built from 12 residues. CDR3 bases: TGTGCCAGCAGCCACGGGGTGGATGAAGCTTTCTTT. The encoded protein is CASSHGVDEAFF.

The V call is TRBV27, the J call TRBJ2-7, with 7 bases fitting TRBD1. The CDR3 covers 15 residues. Germline V gene sequence: CDR1 MNHEY, CDR2 SMNVEV (reference sequence). V was clipped by 6 bases and J by 4 bases; unmatched bases: 12. This chain's CDR3 is CASSDRDRSQYEQYF. DNA of the CDR3: TGTGCCAGCAGCGACCGGGACAGAAGCCAATACGAGCAGTACTTC.

This clone has a single count. The chain recombines TRBV30 with TRBJ1-1, with TRBD1 matching over 10 bases. The ends lost 3 bases at V and 1 base at J; junction bases unmatched: 8. The germline CDR1 and CDR2 sequences are GTSNPN and SVGIG (reference sequence). This CDR3 is 16 amino acids long. The CDR3, as DNA: TGTGCCTGGAGACCTCGAGGACAGGGGGGGAACACTGAAGCTTTCTTT. Its protein is CAWRPRGQGGNTEAFF.

The CDR3 region is CASSFSDRVYGYTF. DNA of the CDR3: TGTGCCAGCAGTTTTTCGGACAGGGTCTATGGCTACACCTTC. The V and J genes are TRBV28 and TRBJ1-2; 8 positions agree with TRBD1. V was pared by 3 bases and J by 4 bases, with 4 bases of the junction left unmatched. The CDR3 loop spans 14 amino acids. Germline values: CDR1 MDHEN, CDR2 SYDVKM.

The chain is built from TRBV7-6 and TRBJ1-5, with 7 nucleotides matching TRBD1. V gave up 5 bases and J gave up 3 bases; unmatched junction bases: 4. CDR1 and CDR2 (germline): SGHVS, FNYEAQ. The CDR3 has 14 residues. In nucleotides, the CDR3 is TGTGCCAGCAGCGCCGGGACAGTCAATCAGCCCCAGCATTTT. Protein: CASSAGTVNQPQHF.

The chain employs TRBV6-5 and TRBJ2-7; TRBD1 aligns across 7 bases. Per the germline V gene, CDR1 is MNHEY and CDR2 is SVGAGI. The J segment lost 4 bases and the V segment lost 10 bases, leaving 10 bases of the junction unmatched. The CDR3 is made up of 13 amino acids. The CDR3 loop reads CATRGQGDYEQYF. CDR3 DNA: TGTGCCACCAGGGGCCAGGGGGATTACGAGCAGTACTTC.

The chain combines TRBV19 with TRBJ1-2, with 11 bases identical to TRBD1. The CDR3 is 14 amino acids. Germline CDR1 and CDR2: LNHDA and SQIVND (reference sequence). The V gene end was trimmed by 7 bases and the J gene end by 6 bases; junction bases not matched to a gene: 7. The CDR3 protein is CASTRRTGGNGYTF. CDR3 nucleotides: TGTGCCAGTACTCGACGGACAGGGGGCAATGGCTACACCTTC.

This clone was recorded a few times. The CDR3 bases are TGTGCCACCCGAGCGGGGGGGAACACCGGGGAGCTGTTTTTT. Its protein product is CATRAGGNTGELFF. The gene calls are TRBV10-3 and TRBJ2-2; 9 nucleotides line up with TRBD2. Germline trimming cut 10 bases from V and 1 base from J; bases unmatched to any gene: 4. The CDR3 is 14 amino acids. Germline-derived CDR1 and CDR2 are ENHRY and SYGVKD.

This clone appeared a few times. The chain carries TRBV15 and TRBJ2-3; 7 bases align to TRBD2. The CDR3 covers 14 residues. The V segment lost 8 bases and the J segment 8 bases; nucleotides outside the gene matches: 13. Per the germline V gene, CDR1 is LNHNV and CDR2 is YYDKDF (reference sequence). CDR3 region: CATGWTRASGTQYF. The CDR3 DNA reads as TGTGCCACCGGCTGGACTAGAGCTTCGGGTACGCAGTATTTT.

Here the CDR3 reads CASSDAGAYTDTQYF. As DNA, the CDR3 is TGTGCCAGCAGTGATGCGGGGGCCTACACAGATACGCAGTATTTT. V gene TRBV2 combines with J gene TRBJ2-3, with D maybe TRBD2 (7 bases). From germline, CDR1 is SNHLY and CDR2 FYNNEI. The ends were cut back, 3 bases at V and 2 bases at J, with 12 bases in the middle. This CDR3 is built from 15 residues.

The chain is built from TRBV25-1 and TRBJ1-3; 8 bases fit TRBD1. This CDR3 comprises 15 residues. Trimming at V came to 5 bases and at J to 4 bases, leaving 7 bases not matched to a gene. Looked up from germline, CDR1 is MGHDK and CDR2 is SYGVNS. CDR3 nucleotide sequence: TGTGCCAGCAGTAAGGACAGGGTAGGCGGAAACACCATATATTTT. This translates into CASSKDRVGGNTIYF.

V gene TRBV12-5 combines with J gene TRBJ2-7; 9 bases fit TRBD1. The CDR3 contains 14 residues. With V trimmed by 5 bases and J by 3 bases, 5 bases remained unmatched. The germline V gene encodes CDR1 LGHNT and CDR2 FRNRAP. The CDR3 loop reads CASGRDRELYEQYF. As DNA, the CDR3 is TGTGCTAGTGGTCGGGACAGGGAGCTCTACGAGCAGTACTTC. Variable domain in full (rest from reference TRBV12-5 and TRBJ2-7): DARVTQTPRHKVTEMGQEVTMRCQPILGHNTVFWYRQTMMQGLELLAYFRNRAPLDDSGMPKDRFSAEMPDATLATLKIQPSEPRDSAVYFCASGRDRELYEQYFGPGTRLTVT.

The chain combines TRBV5-1 with TRBJ2-7; D is uncertain. The V gene lost 0 bases and the J gene lost 3 bases, with 13 bases spanning the gap. The CDR3 runs to 15 residues. CDR1 and CDR2 (germline): SGHRS, YFSETQ. The CDR3: CASSLAPGVDYEQYF. CDR3 in DNA: TGCGCCAGCAGCTTGGCCCCAGGTGTAGACTACGAGCAGTACTTC.

The table lists this clone with a few counts. The V and J genes are TRBV25-1 and TRBJ1-3; no clear D gene. Trimming left V 8 bases short and J 2 bases short, with 13 bases between. Germline CDR1 and CDR2: MGHDK and SYGVNS. CDR3 length: 14 residues. The chain's CDR3 is CASRGPSPGNTIYF. The CDR3 coding sequence is TGTGCCAGCCGAGGTCCGAGTCCTGGAAACACCATATATTTT.

This clone was counted a few times. The V and J genes are TRBV5-1 and TRBJ1-3; possible D gene TRBD1, 6 bases. The CDR3 totals 14 residues. Trimming took off 4 bases at V and 2 bases at J, with 10 bases between the two ends. The germline V gene has CDR1 SGHRS and CDR2 YFSETQ. CDR3 loop: CASSQTGAGNTIYF. CDR3 sequence (DNA): TGCGCCAGCAGCCAGACAGGAGCTGGAAACACCATATATTTT.

The chain couples TRBV7-9 to TRBJ2-3; no firm D call. Trimming took 5 bases from V and 4 from J, leaving 7 bases between them. Germline V gene lookup returns CDR1 SEHNR and CDR2 FQNEAQ (reference sequence). The CDR3 extends over 12 amino acids. In DNA form, the CDR3 reads TGTGCCAGCAGCCCCCAGGCAGATACGCAGTATTTT. Its protein is CASSPQADTQYF. The variable domain in full, completed from reference TRBV7-9 and TRBJ2-3, reads DTGVSQNPRHKITKRGQNVTFRCDPISEHNRLYWYRQTLGQGPEFLTYFQNEAQLEKSRLLSDRFSAERPKGSFSTLEIQRTEQGDSAMYLCASSPQADTQYFGPGTRLTVL.

The V and J genes are TRBV7-2 and TRBJ1-1, with D perhaps matching TRBD1 (5 bases). The CDR3 is 14 residues long. Germline V gene data show CDR1 as SGHTA and CDR2 as FQGNSA. The V end lost 2 bases, the J end lost 1 base, and 8 bases lay between the germline ends. The CDR3 nucleotides are TGTGCCAGCAGCTTAAGGACACCGAACACTGAAGCTTTCTTT. It encodes CASSLRTPNTEAFF.

As concerns this clone: Other DNA sequences in this specimen translate into the identical CDR3. The chain combines TRBV18 with TRBJ1-1; maybe TRBD1 (6 bases). Trimming took 3 bases from V and 5 from J, leaving 13 bases between them. CDR3 length: 14 amino acids. Germline CDR1 KGHSH, CDR2 LQKENI. The CDR3 DNA is TGTGCCAGCTCACCGATGGGGACACCGACTGAAGCTTTCTTT. This sequence encodes CASSPMGTPTEAFF.

The chain is built from TRBV5-4 and TRBJ2-7; perhaps TRBD1 as D (5 bases). Germline V gene lookup returns CDR1 SGHNT and CDR2 YYREEE (reference sequence). There are 14 residues in the CDR3. V lost 3 bases and J 3 bases, leaving 13 bases between the germline ends. The CDR3 DNA is TGTGCCAGCAGCTCAGACAGCGCCAACTACGAGCAGTACTTC. Protein: CASSSDSANYEQYF. Full variable domain (outside the CDR3, taken from reference TRBV5-4 and TRBJ2-7): ETGVTQSPTHLIKTRGQQVTLRCSSQSGHNTVSWYQQALGQGPQFIFQYYREEENGRGNFPPRFSGLQFPNYSSELNVNALELDDSALYLCASSSDSANYEQYFGPGTRLTVT.